This T cell receptor (beta chain) emerged from a study of cytomegalovirus exposure and HLA in healthy donors. Study at large: Clustering assigned 81% of the approximately 390 genotyped donors to the Caucasian-associated ancestry cluster. Study-wide points: Analysis was carried out at a later point, and it linked a missense DCLRE1C variant to TCR beta V- and J-gene trimming.

Germline loops: CDR1 MNHEY, CDR2 SVGAGI. The CDR3 runs 15 residues. The junction had 7 bases not matched to a gene; V was cut back by 6 bases and J by 0 bases. This clone has only a few counts. Its antigen is undetermined. This same CDR3 is encoded by further DNA sequences in the sample. The PCR contained 60 Vbeta and 13 Jbeta primers. How the authors handled the data: In a later analysis, roughly 86 million unique TCR beta chains included roughly 11 million shared by two or more donors. Using immunoSEQ multiplex PCR, the repertoire was profiled, and TCRdb retains in-frame clones only, with some absent. V and J calls and clone size are copied from that table; D and trimming were computed from the DNA. In the table there are some 99,000 clones, under 75% of which are singletons.

Sequenced: PBMCs. This sequence joins TRBV6-5 and TRBJ2-7; the match to TRBD2 covers 8 bases. The sequence came from a female donor in good health and CMV-seronegative. DNA of the CDR3: TGTGCCAGCAGGAGAGCGGGAGAAGGCTCCTACGAGCAGTACTTC. This encodes CASRRAGEGSYEQYF.